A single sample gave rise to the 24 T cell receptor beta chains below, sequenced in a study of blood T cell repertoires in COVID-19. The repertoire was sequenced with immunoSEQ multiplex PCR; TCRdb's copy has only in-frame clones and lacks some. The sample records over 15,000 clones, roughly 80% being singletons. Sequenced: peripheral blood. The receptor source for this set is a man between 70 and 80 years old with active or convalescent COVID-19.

CDR3: CASSSRTEVYGYTF. Written as DNA, the CDR3 is TGTGCCAGCAGTTCCCGGACAGAGGTGTATGGCTACACCTTC. V gene TRBV6-5 combines with J gene TRBJ1-2, with TRBD1 as a possible D gene (6 bases). V lost 4 bases and J lost 5, with 14 bases in between. CDR1 is MNHEY, CDR2 SVGAGI, per germline. This CDR3 is 14 amino acids long.

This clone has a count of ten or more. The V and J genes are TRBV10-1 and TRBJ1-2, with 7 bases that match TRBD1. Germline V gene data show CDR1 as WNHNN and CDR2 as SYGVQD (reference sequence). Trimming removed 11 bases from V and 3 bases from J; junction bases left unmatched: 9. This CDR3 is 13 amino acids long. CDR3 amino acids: CARAQGVDYGYTF. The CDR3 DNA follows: TGCGCCCGCGCCCAGGGGGTTGACTATGGCTACACCTTC.

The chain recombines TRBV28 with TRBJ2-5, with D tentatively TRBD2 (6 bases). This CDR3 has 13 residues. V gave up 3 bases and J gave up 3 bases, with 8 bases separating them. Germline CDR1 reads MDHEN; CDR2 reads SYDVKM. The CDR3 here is CASSLEREETQYF. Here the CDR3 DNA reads TGTGCCAGCAGTTTGGAGCGGGAAGAGACCCAGTACTTC.

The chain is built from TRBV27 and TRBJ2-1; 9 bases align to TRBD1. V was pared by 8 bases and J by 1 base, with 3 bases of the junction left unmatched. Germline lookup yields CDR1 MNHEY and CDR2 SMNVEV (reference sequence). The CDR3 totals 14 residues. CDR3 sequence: CASGDRASYNEQFF. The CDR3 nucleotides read TGTGCCAGCGGGGACAGGGCATCCTACAATGAGCAGTTCTTC.

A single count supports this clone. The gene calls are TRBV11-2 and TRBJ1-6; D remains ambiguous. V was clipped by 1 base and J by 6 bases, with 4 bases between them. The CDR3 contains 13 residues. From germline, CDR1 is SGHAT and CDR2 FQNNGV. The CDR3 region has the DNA TGTGCCAGCAGCTTAGGCAGTAATTCACCCCTCCACTTT. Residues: CASSLGSNSPLHF.

Here the CDR3 reads CASSLRSTSGRASYEQYF. The CDR3 DNA reads TGCGCCAGCAGCTTAAGGTCGACTAGCGGGAGGGCTTCCTACGAGCAGTACTTC. The J gene is TRBJ2-7, the V gene TRBV5-1; 14 nucleotides agree with TRBD2. CDR3 length: 18 residues. Germline V gene lookup returns CDR1 SGHRS and CDR2 YFSETQ. With V trimmed by 2 bases and J by 1 base, 8 bases remained unmatched. Variable domain in full (rest from reference TRBV5-1 and TRBJ2-7): KAGVTQTPRYLIKTRGQQVTLSCSPISGHRSVSWYQQTPGQGLQFLFEYFSETQRNKGNFPGRFSGRQFSNSRSEMNVSTLELGDSALYLCASSLRSTSGRASYEQYFGPGTRLTVT.

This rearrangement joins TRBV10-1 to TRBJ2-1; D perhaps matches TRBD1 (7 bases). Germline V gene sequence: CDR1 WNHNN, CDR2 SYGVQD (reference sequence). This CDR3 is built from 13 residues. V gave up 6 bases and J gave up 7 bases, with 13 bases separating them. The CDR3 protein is CASSAPGGNEQFF. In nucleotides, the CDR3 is TGCGCCAGCAGCGCCCCAGGGGGGAATGAGCAGTTCTTC.

In DNA form, the CDR3 reads TGTGCCAGCAGTTTTGGAAGCGGGGGGATGGGGACCCAGTACTTC. As protein: CASSFGSGGMGTQYF. The chain joins TRBV28 to TRBJ2-5; 9 bases line up with TRBD2. Losses at the gene ends were 3 bases for V and 7 bases for J; bases not matched to a gene: 9. The CDR3 runs to 15 residues. CDR1 and CDR2 from the germline V gene are MDHEN and SYDVKM. The full variable domain, completed using reference TRBV28 and TRBJ2-5, is DVKVTQSSRYLVKRTGEKVFLECVQDMDHENMFWYRQDPGLGLRLIYFSYDVKMKEKGDIPEGYSVSREKKERFSLILESASTNQTSMYLCASSFGSGGMGTQYFGPGTRLLVL.

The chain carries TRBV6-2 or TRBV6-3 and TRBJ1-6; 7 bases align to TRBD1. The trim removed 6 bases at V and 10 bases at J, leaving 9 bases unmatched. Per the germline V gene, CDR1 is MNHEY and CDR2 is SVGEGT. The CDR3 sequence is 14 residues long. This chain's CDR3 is CASSRQGSNSPLHF. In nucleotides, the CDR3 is TGTGCCAGCAGCCGACAGGGATCGAACTCACCCCTCCACTTT.

CDR3 DNA: TGTGCCAGCAGCCCCGGGACTTACGAGCAGTACTTC. Encoded protein: CASSPGTYEQYF. The V gene is TRBV6-5, the J gene TRBJ2-7, with D possibly matching TRBD2 (6 bases). CDR1 is MNHEY, CDR2 SVGAGI, per germline. V lost 6 bases and J lost 4, with 10 bases in between. This CDR3 is 12 amino acids long.

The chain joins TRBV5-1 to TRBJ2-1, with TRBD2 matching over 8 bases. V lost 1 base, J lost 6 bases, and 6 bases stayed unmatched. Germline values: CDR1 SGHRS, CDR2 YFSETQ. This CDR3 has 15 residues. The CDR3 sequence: CASSLNPRGGNEQFF. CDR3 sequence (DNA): TGCGCCAGCAGCTTGAATCCCCGGGGGGGCAATGAGCAGTTCTTC. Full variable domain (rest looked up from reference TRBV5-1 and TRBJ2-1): KAGVTQTPRYLIKTRGQQVTLSCSPISGHRSVSWYQQTPGQGLQFLFEYFSETQRNKGNFPGRFSGRQFSNSRSEMNVSTLELGDSALYLCASSLNPRGGNEQFFGPGTRLTVL.

The CDR3 loop is CASSKDRREKLFF. Here the CDR3 DNA reads TGTGCCAGTAGTAAGGACAGGAGGGAAAAACTGTTTTTT. V is TRBV19 and J is TRBJ1-4, with 7 bases fitting TRBD1. The V gene end was trimmed by 4 bases and the J gene end by 8 bases; junction bases not matched to a gene: 4. Germline CDR1 LNHDA, CDR2 SQIVND (reference sequence). The CDR3 consists of 13 residues.

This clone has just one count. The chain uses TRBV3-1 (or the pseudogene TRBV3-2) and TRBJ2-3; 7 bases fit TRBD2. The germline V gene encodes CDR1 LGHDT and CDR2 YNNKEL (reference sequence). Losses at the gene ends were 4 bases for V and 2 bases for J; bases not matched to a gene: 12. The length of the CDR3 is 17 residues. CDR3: CASSLGLGNQFTDTQYF. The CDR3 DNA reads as TGTGCCAGCAGCCTTGGACTAGGAAACCAGTTCACAGATACGCAGTATTTT.

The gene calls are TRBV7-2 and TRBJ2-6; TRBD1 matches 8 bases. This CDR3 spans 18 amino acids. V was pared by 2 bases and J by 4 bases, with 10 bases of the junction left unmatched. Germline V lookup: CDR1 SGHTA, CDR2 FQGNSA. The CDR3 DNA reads TGTGCCAGCAGCTTAAGGTGGGACAGGTTCGCCGGGGCCAACGTCCTGACTTTC. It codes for CASSLRWDRFAGANVLTF.

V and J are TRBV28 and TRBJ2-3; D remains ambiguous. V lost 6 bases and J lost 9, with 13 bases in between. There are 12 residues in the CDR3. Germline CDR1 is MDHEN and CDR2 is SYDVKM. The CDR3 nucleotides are TGTGCCAGCAGCCCCACGATGAGGACGCAGTATTTT. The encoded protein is CASSPTMRTQYF.

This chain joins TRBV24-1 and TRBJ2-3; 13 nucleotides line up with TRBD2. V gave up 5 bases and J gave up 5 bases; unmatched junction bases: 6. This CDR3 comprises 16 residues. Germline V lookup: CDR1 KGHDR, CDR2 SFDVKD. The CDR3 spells CATSGTSGRARDTQYF. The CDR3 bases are TGTGCCACCAGTGGAACTAGCGGGAGGGCCAGAGATACGCAGTATTTT.

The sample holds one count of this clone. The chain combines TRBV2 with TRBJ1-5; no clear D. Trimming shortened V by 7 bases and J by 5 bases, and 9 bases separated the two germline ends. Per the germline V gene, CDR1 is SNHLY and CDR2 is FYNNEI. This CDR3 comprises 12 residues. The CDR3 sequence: CASNLPDQPQHF. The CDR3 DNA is TGTGCCAGCAACCTCCCGGATCAGCCCCAGCATTTT.

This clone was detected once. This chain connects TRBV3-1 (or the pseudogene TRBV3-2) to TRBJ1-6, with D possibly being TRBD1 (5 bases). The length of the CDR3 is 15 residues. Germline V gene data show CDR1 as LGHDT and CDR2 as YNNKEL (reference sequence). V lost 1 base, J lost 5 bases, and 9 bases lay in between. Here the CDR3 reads CASSQARTHNSPLHF. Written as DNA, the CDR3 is TGTGCCAGCAGCCAAGCTAGGACACATAATTCACCCCTCCACTTT.

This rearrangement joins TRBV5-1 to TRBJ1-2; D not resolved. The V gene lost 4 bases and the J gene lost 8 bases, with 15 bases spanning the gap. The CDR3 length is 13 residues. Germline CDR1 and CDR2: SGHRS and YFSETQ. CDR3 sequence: CASSPFGEDGYTF. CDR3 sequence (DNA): TGCGCCAGCAGCCCTTTTGGGGAGGACGGCTACACCTTC.

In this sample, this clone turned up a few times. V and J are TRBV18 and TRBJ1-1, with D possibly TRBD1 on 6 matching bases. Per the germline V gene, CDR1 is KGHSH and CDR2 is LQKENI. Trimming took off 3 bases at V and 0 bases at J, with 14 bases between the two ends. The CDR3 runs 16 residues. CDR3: CASSPGGGRLNTEAFF. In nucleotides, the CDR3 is TGTGCCAGCTCACCCGGGGGGGGGCGGCTGAACACTGAAGCTTTCTTT.

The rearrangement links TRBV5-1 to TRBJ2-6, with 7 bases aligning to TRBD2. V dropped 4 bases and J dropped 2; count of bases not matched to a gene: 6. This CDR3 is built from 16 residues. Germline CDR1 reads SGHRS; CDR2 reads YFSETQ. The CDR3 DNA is TGCGCCAGCAGCCCGAGGGAGGGCGCTGGGGCCAACGTCCTGACTTTC. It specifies CASSPREGAGANVLTF. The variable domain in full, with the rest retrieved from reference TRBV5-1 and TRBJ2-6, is KAGVTQTPRYLIKTRGQQVTLSCSPISGHRSVSWYQQTPGQGLQFLFEYFSETQRNKGNFPGRFSGRQFSNSRSEMNVSTLELGDSALYLCASSPREGAGANVLTFGAGSRLTVL.

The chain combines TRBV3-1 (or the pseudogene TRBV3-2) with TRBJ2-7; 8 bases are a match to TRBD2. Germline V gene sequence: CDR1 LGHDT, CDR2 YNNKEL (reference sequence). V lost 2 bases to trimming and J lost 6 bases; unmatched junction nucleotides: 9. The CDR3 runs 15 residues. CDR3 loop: CASSQSGTRGVEQYF. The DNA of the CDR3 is TGTGCCAGCAGCCAATCCGGGACTAGAGGAGTCGAGCAGTACTTC.

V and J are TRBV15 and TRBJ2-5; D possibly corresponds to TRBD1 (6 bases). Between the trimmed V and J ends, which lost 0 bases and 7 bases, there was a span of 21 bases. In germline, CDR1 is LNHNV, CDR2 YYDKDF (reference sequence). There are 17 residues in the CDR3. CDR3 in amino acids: CATSRDRRGWGSATQYF. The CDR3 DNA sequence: TGTGCCACCAGCAGAGATAGAAGGGGGTGGGGTTCTGCGACCCAGTACTTC.

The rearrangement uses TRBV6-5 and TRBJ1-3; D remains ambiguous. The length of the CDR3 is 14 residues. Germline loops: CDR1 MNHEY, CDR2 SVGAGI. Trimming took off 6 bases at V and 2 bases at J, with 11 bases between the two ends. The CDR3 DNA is TGTGCCAGCAGGATCGCGAGCCCTGGAAACACCATATATTTT. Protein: CASRIASPGNTIYF.